This T cell receptor beta chain was profiled in a study of shared clonotypes between healthy human individuals (dated by TCRdb to 2019 to 2021). About the full investigation: The cohort comprised a couple of women and a few men aged 18 to 49 years. Blood TCR repertoires of four to six healthy adults were deeply sequenced to estimate repertoire size and the extent of clonotype sharing between individuals. Between about 0.85 and 10 billion PBMCs per donor were obtained by leukapheresis. Per donor, three plates each were used for CD4 naive and CD4 memory, two for CD8 naive, and one for CD8 memory. Libraries were prepared and TCR repertoires were sequenced by different laboratories using diverse techniques, in order to increase sequencing depth and limit assay-specific biases.

The donors were healthy, HIV-negative adults who had no recently reported acute infections or vaccinations. Only Caucasian adults living in Nashville, Tennessee, USA were represented among the donors. CD4+ T cells were enriched by magnetic negative selection; naive cells were then positively selected on CD45RA, and the negative fraction formed the memory subset. Blood was collected by leukapheresis, and PBMCs were isolated by Ficoll-Histopaque density gradient centrifugation and then cryopreserved in liquid nitrogen vapor phase. Purity and quantity of every magnetically sorted T cell population were checked by analytical flow cytometry. From each sorted fraction, genomic DNA was isolated and quantified by UV absorbance on a Nanodrop 2000c. This clone is a singleton in its sample. This receptor's antigen is unknown. Per-base qualities were not stored, and no clone one base away is much larger. Using the deep immunoSEQ assay, multiplex PCR amplified TCR CDR3 regions from genomic DNA. For each cell subset, the extracted genomic DNA was distributed evenly across all wells of several immunoSEQ 96-well plates, and each plate served as one replicate. For sorted subsets, each replicate PCR was loaded with 200 ng genomic DNA, equivalent to 30,000 or so T cell genomes. Purified libraries were quantified with a Qubit 3.0 fluorometer, sized on a Bioanalyzer 2100, and re-quantified with the KAPA Library Quantification kit. Every immunoSEQ 96-well plate was sequenced on a dedicated single-read 150-cycle Illumina NextSeq 550 flow cell. Per the original workflow: Because the immunoSEQ output included only junctional sequences and no quality scores, the filtering could not be the same as the filtering used for full-length reads. To assign V/J genes and CDR3, sequences were annotated against IMGT germline references using PyIR, a Python wrapper for IgBLAST v1.9. Any read was removed if the V/J assignment was weak (E-value above 1e-6), the CDR3 was missing, or the read contained stop codons, out-of-frame junctions, or ambiguous translated residues. V3J clonotypes were defined as sequences sharing an identical inferred V gene, J gene, and CDR3 amino acid sequence. Percentage overlap between repertoires was calculated by dividing the number of shared unique clonotypes by the size of the smaller repertoire. Three approaches were used to assess repertoire richness: RTK rarefaction, the Chao1 estimator, and Recon v2.1 estimates of unobserved clonotypes. Generation probabilities were computed with OLGA for all TCRbeta clonotypes obtained by the gDNA method from four donors. The table was pulled from immuneACCESS by TCRdb, which kept in-frame rearrangements only. Such tables lose some clones; where checked, under half of the loss comes from unresolved V genes, and the rest has no known cause. The D gene and trimming were derived from the DNA, and the V and J assignments and clone size from that table. The sample has some 1.4 million clones on record, roughly 95% of them singletons. The top ten clones comprise 0.95% to 1.5% of the sample.

V lost 1 base and J lost 6 bases; the stretch between them is 11 bases long. The CDR3 numbers 14 residues from cysteine through phenylalanine. The DNA shown is the 42-base CDR3, in frame from base 1. Sequences SGHRS (CDR1) and YFSETQ (CDR2) are obtained from the germline V gene. Study-wide conclusions, independent of this receptor: The small number of donors limited the genetic and exposure-history diversity represented. Compared with non-shared clonotypes, clonotypes shared by all four sorted-subset donors had higher generation probabilities. Larger estimated clonotype richness was generally found for naive subsets than for memory subsets. Pairwise subsampling indicated that sequencing depth was expected to affect the degree of clonotype sharing among donors. Sampling was limited to blood, and TCR repertoires in tissue likely differ from TCR repertoires in blood. Rarefaction of sorted-subset datasets indicated incomplete sequencing despite the large sequencing depth. Across several donors, about 4.5% of naive CD4, more than 3% of naive CD8, about 2.3% of memory CD4, and about 0.44% of memory CD8 clonotypes were shared.

The V and J genes are TRBV5-1 and TRBJ2-1, with the D gene not confidently named. Sequenced sample: naive CD4+ T cells sorted from blood. The cell subset or site label of this sample denotes: CD45RA+ positively selected. This sequence originates from a man aged 25-45 years in good health. The DNA sequence is TGCGCCAGCAGCTTGACCTCCGTGGCCAATGAGCAGTTCTTC. Its amino acids are CASSLTSVANEQFF.